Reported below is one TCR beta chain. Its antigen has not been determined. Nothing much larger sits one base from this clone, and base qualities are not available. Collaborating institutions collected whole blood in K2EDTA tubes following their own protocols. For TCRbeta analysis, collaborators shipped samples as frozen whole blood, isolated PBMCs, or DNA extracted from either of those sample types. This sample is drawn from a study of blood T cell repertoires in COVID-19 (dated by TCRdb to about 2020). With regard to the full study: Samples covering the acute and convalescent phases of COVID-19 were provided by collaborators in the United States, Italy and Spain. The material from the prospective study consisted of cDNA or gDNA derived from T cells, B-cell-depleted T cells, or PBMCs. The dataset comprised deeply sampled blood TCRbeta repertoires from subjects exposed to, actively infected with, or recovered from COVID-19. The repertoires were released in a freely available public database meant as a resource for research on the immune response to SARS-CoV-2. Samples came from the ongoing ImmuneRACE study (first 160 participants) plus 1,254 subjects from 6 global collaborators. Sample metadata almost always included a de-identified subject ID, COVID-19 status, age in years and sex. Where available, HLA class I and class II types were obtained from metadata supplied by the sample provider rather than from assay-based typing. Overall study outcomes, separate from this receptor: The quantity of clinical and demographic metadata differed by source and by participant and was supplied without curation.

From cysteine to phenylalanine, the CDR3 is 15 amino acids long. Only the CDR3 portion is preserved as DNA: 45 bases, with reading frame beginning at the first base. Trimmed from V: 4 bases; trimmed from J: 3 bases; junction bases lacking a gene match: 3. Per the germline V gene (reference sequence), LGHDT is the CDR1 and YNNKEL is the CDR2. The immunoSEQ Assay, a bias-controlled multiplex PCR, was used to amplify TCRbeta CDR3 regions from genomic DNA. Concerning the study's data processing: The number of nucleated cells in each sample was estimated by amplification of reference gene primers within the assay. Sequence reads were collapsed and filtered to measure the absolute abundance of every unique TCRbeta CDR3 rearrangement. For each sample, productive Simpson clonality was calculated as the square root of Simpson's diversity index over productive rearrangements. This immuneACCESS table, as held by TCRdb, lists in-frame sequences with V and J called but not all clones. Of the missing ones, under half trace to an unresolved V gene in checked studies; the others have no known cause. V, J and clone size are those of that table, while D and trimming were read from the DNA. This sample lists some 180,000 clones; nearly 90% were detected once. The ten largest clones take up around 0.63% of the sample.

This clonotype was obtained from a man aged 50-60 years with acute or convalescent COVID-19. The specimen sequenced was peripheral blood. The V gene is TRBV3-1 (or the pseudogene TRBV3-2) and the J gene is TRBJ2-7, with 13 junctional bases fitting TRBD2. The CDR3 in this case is CASSPGLAGNYEQYF. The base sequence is TGTGCCAGCAGCCCGGGACTAGCGGGGAACTACGAGCAGTACTTC.